The 30 T cell receptor beta chains reported below all come from one sample, sequenced in a study of cytomegalovirus exposure and HLA in healthy donors. PCR was performed using 60 Vbeta and 13 Jbeta primers. Repertoires were generated with immunoSEQ multiplex PCR, while TCRdb's copy carries only in-frame clones and drops some. The table lists some 200,000 clones, over 80% of them singletons. The specimen sequenced was PBMCs. These receptors came from a middle-aged man in good health and CMV-seropositive.

The chain recombines TRBV6-6 with TRBJ2-3; possible D gene TRBD2, 5 bases. V lost 7 bases and J lost 2, with 7 bases in between. The CDR3 sequence is 12 residues long. Germline CDR1 MNHNY, CDR2 SVGAGI (reference sequence). The CDR3: CASKRDTDTQYF. For the CDR3, the DNA is TGTGCCAGCAAGAGGGACACAGATACGCAGTATTTT.

V usage is TRBV28 and J usage is TRBJ1-1; TRBD1 might be the D (5 bases). Germline V CDR1 and CDR2: MDHEN, SYDVKM. V dropped 9 bases and J dropped 4 bases, with 15 bases sitting between them. This CDR3 is built from 13 residues. The DNA of the CDR3 is TGTGCCAGTGTTGGCAGGGCGAGCACTGAAGCTTTCTTT. Translation: CASVGRASTEAFF.

This clone was found a few times. The CDR3 sequence: CASSVGKSGGPGELFF. Here the CDR3 DNA reads TGTGCCAGCAGCGTAGGGAAAAGCGGCGGACCCGGGGAGCTGTTTTTT. V gene TRBV9 combines with J gene TRBJ2-2, with D possibly TRBD2 on 5 matching bases. V gave up 0 bases and J gave up 6 bases, with 15 bases separating them. This CDR3 spans 16 amino acids. The germline V gene encodes CDR1 SGDLS and CDR2 YYNGEE.

The chain carries TRBV7-2 and TRBJ1-2, with D maybe TRBD1 (6 bases). V was clipped by 1 base and J by 2 bases, with 11 bases between them. The germline V gene encodes CDR1 SGHTA and CDR2 FQGNSA. This CDR3 spans 15 amino acids. The chain's CDR3 is CASSLDVGANYGYTF. The CDR3 nucleotides are TGTGCCAGCAGCTTAGACGTGGGGGCAAACTATGGCTACACCTTC.

This chain connects TRBV6-5 to TRBJ2-7; TRBD1 matches at 8 bases. The V segment lost 2 bases and the J segment 0 bases; nucleotides outside the gene matches: 3. The CDR3 consists of 15 residues. From germline, CDR1 is MNHEY and CDR2 SVGAGI. The CDR3 here is CASSYRDRYSYEQYF. The CDR3 region has the DNA TGTGCCAGCAGTTACCGGGACAGGTACTCCTACGAGCAGTACTTC.

CDR3 in DNA: TGCGCCAGCAGCCAGGTACAGGGACCTAATGAAAAACTGTTTTTT. The encoded protein is CASSQVQGPNEKLFF. The chain employs TRBV4-3 and TRBJ1-4; TRBD1 might be the D (6 bases). The CDR3 has 15 residues. Germline V gene lookup returns CDR1 LGHNA and CDR2 YSLEER. V was pared by 3 bases and J by 3 bases, with 11 bases between.

The V and J genes are TRBV5-1 and TRBJ2-5; D uncertain. This CDR3 contains 14 residues. Trimming removed 6 bases at V and 0 bases at J, with 12 bases between. Germline V gives CDR1 SGHRS, CDR2 YFSETQ. The CDR3 DNA is TGCGCCAGCAATAGACTCCTGTACCAAGAGACCCAGTACTTC. Translation: CASNRLLYQETQYF.

The chain combines TRBV5-1 with TRBJ1-2, with D perhaps matching TRBD1 (6 bases). Germline CDR1 and CDR2: SGHRS and YFSETQ. There are 14 residues in the CDR3. The V and J ends lost 0 bases and 8 bases respectively, with 14 bases between them. The CDR3 nucleotides are TGCGCCAGCAGCTTGGCCGGGGGGCTGGACGGCTACACCTTC. Protein: CASSLAGGLDGYTF.

This clone was seen a handful of times. The chain uses TRBV7-2 and TRBJ2-7; 8 bases fit TRBD1. The CDR3 contains 14 residues. From germline, CDR1 is SGHTA and CDR2 FQGNSA. The V gene end was trimmed by 3 bases and the J gene end by 4 bases; junction bases not matched to a gene: 5. The CDR3 region has the DNA TGTGCCAGCAGCTTCGACAGGGGAAGTTACGAGCAGTACTTC. Its protein is CASSFDRGSYEQYF.

This clone was seen a handful of times. V gene TRBV6-5 combines with J gene TRBJ1-6; D gene ambiguous. This CDR3 has 13 residues. CDR1 MNHEY and CDR2 SVGAGI come from the germline V gene. Trimming pared 3 bases from V and 10 bases from J, leaving 10 bases between. The CDR3: CASSYSPGSPLHF. As DNA, the CDR3 is TGTGCCAGCAGTTATTCCCCCGGGTCACCCCTCCACTTT.

The gene calls are TRBV29-1 and TRBJ1-2; 10 bases are a match to TRBD1. After removal of 6 bases from V and 5 bases from J, the junction contained 6 bases not matched to a gene. The CDR3 has 13 residues. Per the germline V gene, CDR1 is SQVTM and CDR2 is ANQGSEA. The DNA of the CDR3 is TGCAGCGTCGTCGGACAGGGGGGATATGGCTACACCTTC. Translated, it gives CSVVGQGGYGYTF.

The chain recombines TRBV11-3 with TRBJ2-7; D is possibly TRBD1 (6 bases). The CDR3 spans 14 residues. Trimming cost V 0 bases and J 6 bases, with 12 bases left between them. Germline lookup yields CDR1 SGHNT and CDR2 YENEEA. CDR3 in amino acids: CASSLDYREREQYF. Written as DNA, the CDR3 is TGTGCCAGCAGCTTAGACTACAGGGAGCGCGAGCAGTACTTC. The full variable domain, completed using reference TRBV11-3 and TRBJ2-7, is EAGVVQSPRYKIIEKKQPVAFWCNPISGHNTLYWYLQNLGQGPELLIRYENEEAVDDSQLPKDRFSAERLKGVDSTLKIQPAELGDSAVYLCASSLDYREREQYFGPGTRLTVT.

The V and J genes are TRBV9 and TRBJ2-5; TRBD1 might be the D (5 bases). The CDR3 is made up of 15 amino acids. Trimming took 0 bases from V and 1 from J, leaving 10 bases between them. Germline V lookup: CDR1 SGDLS, CDR2 YYNGEE. In DNA, the CDR3 is TGTGCCAGCAGCGTAGAGGGGCTGATCCAAGAGACCCAGTACTTC. This sequence encodes CASSVEGLIQETQYF.

This chain connects TRBV5-1 to TRBJ2-3; TRBD1 is a possible D gene (6 bases). Trimming took 4 bases from V and 1 from J, leaving 13 bases between them. Germline CDR1 is SGHRS and CDR2 is YFSETQ. This CDR3 has 15 residues. CDR3 in amino acids: CASSLYRAGTDTQYF. As DNA, the CDR3 is TGCGCCAGCAGCCTGTACAGGGCTGGCACAGATACGCAGTATTTT.

This chain connects TRBV10-2 to TRBJ2-7; D may be TRBD2 (5 bases). CDR1 is WSHSY and CDR2 is SAAADI in the germline V gene. Deletions cut 0 bases from V and 3 bases from J, with 9 bases between. This CDR3 comprises 14 residues. The CDR3 loop is CASSESLRGYEQYF. CDR3 in DNA: TGCGCCAGCAGTGAGTCCCTCCGGGGCTACGAGCAGTACTTC.

The chain's CDR3 is CASSLGGVDSYEQYF. The CDR3 DNA reads TGTGCCAGCAGCTTGGGGGGGGTCGACTCCTACGAGCAGTACTTC. This chain links TRBV5-4 with TRBJ2-7; D may be TRBD2 (6 bases). Germline CDR1 and CDR2: SGHNT and YYREEE (reference sequence). V lost 0 bases and J lost 0, with 10 bases in between. This CDR3 comprises 15 residues.

The chain employs TRBV11-3 and TRBJ2-3, with a possible D match to TRBD1 (5 bases). CDR1 and CDR2 from the germline V gene are SGHNT and YENEEA. Between the trimmed V and J ends, which lost 1 base and 6 bases, there was a span of 14 bases. The CDR3 covers 15 residues. The CDR3 here is CASSLGQGVLDTQYF. CDR3 nucleotide sequence: TGTGCCAGCAGCTTAGGGCAGGGCGTACTCGATACGCAGTATTTT.

This clone has a single count. V gene TRBV9 combines with J gene TRBJ1-4; no definite D call. CDR1 and CDR2 (germline): SGDLS, YYNGEE. CDR3 length: 15 amino acids. The V end lost 0 bases, the J end lost 8 bases, and 14 bases lay between the germline ends. The CDR3 DNA reads TGTGCCAGCAGCGTAGACGGCCTAGGAAGCGAAAAACTGTTTTTT. Translation gives CASSVDGLGSEKLFF.

This chain connects TRBV5-6 to TRBJ1-3; 7 positions match TRBD1. Germline lookup yields CDR1 SGHDT and CDR2 YYEEEE. The CDR3 runs to 15 residues. J was trimmed by 4 bases and V by 3 bases; bases with no gene match: 7. CDR3 in amino acids: CASSSPPRGGNTIYF. The CDR3 DNA sequence: TGTGCCAGCAGCTCGCCCCCCAGGGGGGGAAACACCATATATTTT.

V gene TRBV15 combines with J gene TRBJ1-6, with D maybe TRBD1 (5 bases). The CDR3 consists of 14 residues. V shed 1 base and J shed 7 bases, with 8 bases lying between them. Germline-derived CDR1 and CDR2 are LNHNV and YYDKDF (reference sequence). In DNA form, the CDR3 reads TGTGCCACCAGCAGAGTTGCAGGGAATTCACCCCTCCACTTT. Amino acid sequence: CATSRVAGNSPLHF. The full variable domain, its missing parts supplied by reference TRBV15 and TRBJ1-6, is DAMVIQNPRYQVTQFGKPVTLSCSQTLNHNVMYWYQQKSSQAPKLLFHYYDKDFNNEADTPDNFQSRRPNTSFCFLDIRSPGLGDTAMYLCATSRVAGNSPLHFGNGTRLTVT.

The chain carries TRBV2 and TRBJ2-2; D unresolved. Trimming pared 6 bases from V and 5 bases from J, leaving 16 bases between. Germline CDR1 and CDR2: SNHLY and FYNNEI. CDR3 length: 15 residues. The CDR3 region is CASREYGLRTGELFF. The CDR3 DNA sequence: TGTGCCAGCAGGGAATACGGCCTGAGGACCGGGGAGCTGTTTTTT. The full variable domain, its missing parts supplied by reference TRBV2 and TRBJ2-2, is EPEVTQTPSHQVTQMGQEVILRCVPISNHLYFYWYRQILGQKVEFLVSFYNNEISEKSEIFDDQFSVERPDGSNFTLKIRSTKLEDSAMYFCASREYGLRTGELFFGEGSRLTVL.

This clone was recorded only once. This sequence joins TRBV27 and TRBJ2-6; D is unclear. The germline V and J ends were trimmed by 3 bases and 1 base, with 13 bases remaining between them. Germline CDR1 MNHEY, CDR2 SMNVEV (reference sequence). The CDR3 length is 17 residues. CDR3 sequence reads: CASSLLGLVSGANVLTF. The DNA for the CDR3 is TGTGCCAGCAGTTTGCTAGGCTTAGTATCTGGGGCCAACGTCCTGACTTTC.

The chain is built from TRBV6-5 and TRBJ1-4; TRBD1 aligns across 8 bases. CDR3 length: 14 residues. V lost 7 bases to trimming and J lost 6 bases; unmatched junction nucleotides: 7. CDR1 is MNHEY, CDR2 SVGAGI, per germline. The CDR3 sequence is CASNLDRGDEKLFF. CDR3 coding DNA: TGTGCCAGCAACCTCGACAGGGGTGATGAAAAACTGTTTTTT.

The chain joins TRBV30 to TRBJ1-5, with TRBD1 as a possible D gene (6 bases). CDR1 is GTSNPN, CDR2 SVGIG, per germline (reference sequence). CDR3 length: 14 residues. V was shortened by 3 bases and J by 5 bases, with 14 bases between the two germline ends. CDR3 DNA: TGTGCCTGGAGAGAACAGGGTCAGTATCAGCCCCAGCATTTT. Encoded protein: CAWREQGQYQPQHF.

The J gene is TRBJ2-2, the V gene TRBV7-6; no clear D. Germline V gives CDR1 SGHVS, CDR2 FNYEAQ. V gave up 3 bases and J gave up 2 bases, with 13 bases separating them. This CDR3 is built from 16 residues. The chain's CDR3 is CASSFGPRGNTGELFF. The CDR3 DNA follows: TGTGCCAGCAGCTTTGGCCCGCGCGGAAACACCGGGGAGCTGTTTTTT.

The chain has TRBV2 and TRBJ2-5; TRBD1 matches 7 bases. CDR3 length: 15 residues. Germline V gene data show CDR1 as SNHLY and CDR2 as FYNNEI. V lost 3 bases and J lost 2; bases outside the gene matches: 6. The CDR3 region has the DNA TGTGCCAGCAGTGACGGGTGGACAGGACAAGAGACCCAGTACTTC. Translated, it gives CASSDGWTGQETQYF.

This clone appeared a single time. The chain combines TRBV29-1 with TRBJ2-5, with 7 bases fitting TRBD1. Matching the DNA end better, TRBJ2-7 makes the J call doubtful. Germline loops: CDR1 SQVTM, CDR2 ANQGSEA. The CDR3 is made up of 12 amino acids. CDR3 residues: CSVGGQSYEQYF. The CDR3 coding sequence is TGCAGCGTTGGGGGACAGTCCTACGAGCAGTACTTC.

V gene TRBV4-1 combines with J gene TRBJ1-2; D is possibly TRBD1 (5 bases). V lost 4 bases, J lost 0 bases, and 12 bases lay in between. CDR1 and CDR2 from the germline V gene are MGHRA and YSYEKL. The CDR3 contains 15 residues. The CDR3 spells CASSPQTDPNYGYTF. The CDR3 DNA sequence: TGCGCCAGCAGCCCCCAGACAGACCCTAACTATGGCTACACCTTC.

V usage is TRBV5-6 and J usage is TRBJ1-1; tentative D call: TRBD1 (6 bases). Per the germline V gene, CDR1 is SGHDT and CDR2 is YYEEEE. The CDR3 is 16 amino acids. Trimming took 2 bases from V and 1 from J, leaving 15 bases between them. In DNA, the CDR3 is TGTGCCAGCAGCTTTATACCGGGACAATCGAACACTGAAGCTTTCTTT. Its protein is CASSFIPGQSNTEAFF.

The genes are TRBV2 and TRBJ2-5, with 9 bases that match TRBD1. V trimming: 5 bases; J trimming: 4 bases; junction bases outside the gene matches: 2. This CDR3 region has 13 residues. Germline V CDR1 and CDR2: SNHLY, FYNNEI. The DNA for the CDR3 is TGTGCCAGCAGTAGGACAGGGGCAGAGACCCAGTACTTC. It encodes CASSRTGAETQYF. The full variable domain, in which reference TRBV2 and TRBJ2-5 provide the parts outside the CDR3, is EPEVTQTPSHQVTQMGQEVILRCVPISNHLYFYWYRQILGQKVEFLVSFYNNEISEKSEIFDDQFSVERPDGSNFTLKIRSTKLEDSAMYFCASSRTGAETQYFGPGTRLLVL.